Listed here is a single T cell receptor beta chain. Its cognate antigen is unknown. The data stem from a study of blood T cells in healthy people across ages. Study background: There was about one barcoded beta molecule captured by template switching per two T cells.

Notes on the study in general: Unsorted PBMCs blocked a conclusive comparison of naive and antigen-experienced cells.

Next came a second PCR, run for about 7 to 12 cycles, which used a sample-barcoded 5' primer along with a J-beta primer mix. There were at least 3 million CDR3-containing paired-end reads obtained from each sample. TCRdb fed the 5' RACE reads into MiXCR, producing one record per CDR3 protein. The sample has around 620,000 distinct CDR3 sequences, 27% seen once. The CDR3 runs 12 residues. The germline V and J ends were trimmed by 8 bases and 8 bases, with 13 bases remaining between them. The chain links TRBV12-3 or TRBV12-4 to TRBJ2-1; TRBD2 might be the D (6 bases). Sequencing was done on a sample of blood. This sequence originates from a woman between 65 and 79 years old in good health. The CDR3 DNA reads as TGTGCCAGCCGGGACTCCTGGGATGAGCAGTTCTTC. Its protein is CASRDSWDEQFF.